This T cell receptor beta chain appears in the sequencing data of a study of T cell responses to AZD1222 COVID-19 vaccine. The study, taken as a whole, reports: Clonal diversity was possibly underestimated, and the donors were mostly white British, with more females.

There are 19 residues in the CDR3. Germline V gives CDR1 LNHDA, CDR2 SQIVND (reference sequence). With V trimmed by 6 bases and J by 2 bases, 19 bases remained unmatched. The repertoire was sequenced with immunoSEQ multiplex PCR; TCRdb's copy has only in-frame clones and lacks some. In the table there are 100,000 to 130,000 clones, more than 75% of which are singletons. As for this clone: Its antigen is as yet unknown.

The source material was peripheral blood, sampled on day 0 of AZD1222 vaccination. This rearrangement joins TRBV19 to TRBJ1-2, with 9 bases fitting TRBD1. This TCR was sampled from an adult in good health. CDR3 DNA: TGTGCCAGTAGCCACCTCGGACAGGGGCGACGTTCGGCCAACTATGGCTACACCTTC. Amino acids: CASSHLGQGRRSANYGYTF.